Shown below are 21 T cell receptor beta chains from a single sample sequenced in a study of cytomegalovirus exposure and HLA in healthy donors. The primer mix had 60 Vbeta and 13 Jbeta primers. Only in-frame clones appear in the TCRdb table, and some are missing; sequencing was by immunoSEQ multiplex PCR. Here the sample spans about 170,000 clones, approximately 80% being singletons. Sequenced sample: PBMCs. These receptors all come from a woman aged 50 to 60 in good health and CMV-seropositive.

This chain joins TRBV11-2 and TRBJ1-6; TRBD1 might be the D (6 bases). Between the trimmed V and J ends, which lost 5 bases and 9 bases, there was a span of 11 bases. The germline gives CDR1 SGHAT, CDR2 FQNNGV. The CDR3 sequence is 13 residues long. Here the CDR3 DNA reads TGTGCCAGCAGCCCAGAGGGGGTTTCACCCCTCCACTTT. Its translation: CASSPEGVSPLHF.

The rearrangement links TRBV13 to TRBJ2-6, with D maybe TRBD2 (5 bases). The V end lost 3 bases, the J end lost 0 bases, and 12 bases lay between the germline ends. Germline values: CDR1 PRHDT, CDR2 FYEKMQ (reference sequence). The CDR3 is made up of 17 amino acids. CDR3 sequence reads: CASSFGIPSSGANVLTF. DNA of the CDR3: TGTGCCAGCAGCTTCGGGATTCCCTCCTCTGGGGCCAACGTCCTGACTTTC.

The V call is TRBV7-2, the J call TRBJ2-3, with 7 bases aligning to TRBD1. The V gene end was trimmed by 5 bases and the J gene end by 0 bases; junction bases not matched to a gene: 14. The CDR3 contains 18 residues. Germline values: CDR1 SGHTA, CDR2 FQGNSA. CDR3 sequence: CASSRLWARQGSTDTQYF. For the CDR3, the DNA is TGTGCCAGCAGCAGACTCTGGGCACGACAGGGAAGCACAGATACGCAGTATTTT. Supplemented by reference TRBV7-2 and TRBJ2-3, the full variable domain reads GAGVSQSPSNKVTEKGKDVELRCDPISGHTALYWYRQSLGQGLEFLIYFQGNSAPDKSGLPSDRFSAERTGGSVSTLTIQRTQQEDSAVYLCASSRLWARQGSTDTQYFGPGTRLTVL.

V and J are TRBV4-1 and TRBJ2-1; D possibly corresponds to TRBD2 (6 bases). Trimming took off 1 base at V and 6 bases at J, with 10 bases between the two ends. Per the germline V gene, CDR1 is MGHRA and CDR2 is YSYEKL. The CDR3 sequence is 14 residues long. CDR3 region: CASSQVGAGNEQFF. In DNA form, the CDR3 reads TGCGCCAGCAGCCAAGTCGGAGCGGGCAATGAGCAGTTCTTC.

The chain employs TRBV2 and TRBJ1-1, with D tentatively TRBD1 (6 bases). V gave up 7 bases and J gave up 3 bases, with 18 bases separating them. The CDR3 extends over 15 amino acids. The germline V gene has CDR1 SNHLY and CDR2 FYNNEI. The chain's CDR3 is CASTTGGAQDTEAFF. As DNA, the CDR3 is TGTGCCAGCACTACTGGGGGGGCGCAGGACACTGAAGCTTTCTTT.

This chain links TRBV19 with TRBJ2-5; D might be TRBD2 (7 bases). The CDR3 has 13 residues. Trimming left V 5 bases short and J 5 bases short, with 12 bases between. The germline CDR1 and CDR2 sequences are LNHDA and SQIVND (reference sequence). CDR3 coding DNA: TGTGCCAGTAGTGCTCGGGGGGCCGAGACCCAGTACTTC. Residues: CASSARGAETQYF.

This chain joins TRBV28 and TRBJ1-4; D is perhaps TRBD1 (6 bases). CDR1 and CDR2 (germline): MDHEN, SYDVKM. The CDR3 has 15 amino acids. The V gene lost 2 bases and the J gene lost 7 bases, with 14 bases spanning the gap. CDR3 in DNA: TGTGCCAGCAGTTTACAGGGAAGGGGGACTGAAAAACTGTTTTTT. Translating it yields CASSLQGRGTEKLFF.

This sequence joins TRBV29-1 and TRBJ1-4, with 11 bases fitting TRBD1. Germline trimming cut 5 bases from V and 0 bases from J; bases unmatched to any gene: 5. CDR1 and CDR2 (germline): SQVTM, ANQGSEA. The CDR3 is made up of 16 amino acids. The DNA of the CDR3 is TGCAGCGTTCCCACGGGACAGGGGGCAACTAATGAAAAACTGTTTTTT. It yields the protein CSVPTGQGATNEKLFF.

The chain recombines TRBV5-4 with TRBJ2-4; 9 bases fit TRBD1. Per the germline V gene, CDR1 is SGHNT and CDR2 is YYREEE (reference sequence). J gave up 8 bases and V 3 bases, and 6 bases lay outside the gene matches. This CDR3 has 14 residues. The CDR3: CASSSDRGGDIQYF. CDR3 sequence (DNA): TGTGCCAGCAGCTCGGACAGGGGTGGGGACATTCAGTACTTC. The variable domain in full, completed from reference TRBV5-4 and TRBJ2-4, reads ETGVTQSPTHLIKTRGQQVTLRCSSQSGHNTVSWYQQALGQGPQFIFQYYREEENGRGNFPPRFSGLQFPNYSSELNVNALELDDSALYLCASSSDRGGDIQYFGAGTRLSVL.

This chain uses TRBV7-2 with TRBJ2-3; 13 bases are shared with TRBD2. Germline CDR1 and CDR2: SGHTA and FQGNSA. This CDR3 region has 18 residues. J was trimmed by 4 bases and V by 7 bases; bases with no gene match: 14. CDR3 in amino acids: CASTFPSTSGGAADTQYF. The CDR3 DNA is TGTGCCAGCACCTTTCCGTCAACTAGCGGGGGGGCCGCAGATACGCAGTATTTT. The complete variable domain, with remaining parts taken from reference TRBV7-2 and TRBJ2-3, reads GAGVSQSPSNKVTEKGKDVELRCDPISGHTALYWYRQSLGQGLEFLIYFQGNSAPDKSGLPSDRFSAERTGGSVSTLTIQRTQQEDSAVYLCASTFPSTSGGAADTQYFGPGTRLTVL.

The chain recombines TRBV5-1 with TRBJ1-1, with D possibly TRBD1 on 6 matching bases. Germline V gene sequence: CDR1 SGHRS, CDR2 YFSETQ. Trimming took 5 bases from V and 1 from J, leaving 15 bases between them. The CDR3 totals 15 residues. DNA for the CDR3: TGCGCCAGCAGAGCAGCAGGGGCGGGGAACACTGAAGCTTTCTTT. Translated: CASRAAGAGNTEAFF.

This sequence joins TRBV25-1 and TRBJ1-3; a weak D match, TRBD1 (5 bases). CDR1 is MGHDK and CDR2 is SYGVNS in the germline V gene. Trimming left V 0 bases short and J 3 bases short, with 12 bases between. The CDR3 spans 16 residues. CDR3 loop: CASSEYRGRSGNTIYF. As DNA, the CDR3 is TGTGCCAGCAGTGAATATAGGGGCAGGAGTGGAAACACCATATATTTT.

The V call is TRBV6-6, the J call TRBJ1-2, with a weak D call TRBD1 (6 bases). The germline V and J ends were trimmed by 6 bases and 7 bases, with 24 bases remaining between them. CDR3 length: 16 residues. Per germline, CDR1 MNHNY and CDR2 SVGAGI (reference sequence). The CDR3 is CASSTTGDGGGSGYTF. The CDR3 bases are TGTGCCAGCAGCACCACGGGGGACGGGGGCGGGAGTGGCTACACCTTC.

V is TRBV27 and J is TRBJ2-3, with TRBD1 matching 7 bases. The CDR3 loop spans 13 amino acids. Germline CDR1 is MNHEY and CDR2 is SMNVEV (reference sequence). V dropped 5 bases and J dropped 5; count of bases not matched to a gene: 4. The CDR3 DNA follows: TGTGCCAGCAGTGAGGGGGCGGGAGATACGCAGTATTTT. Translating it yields CASSEGAGDTQYF.

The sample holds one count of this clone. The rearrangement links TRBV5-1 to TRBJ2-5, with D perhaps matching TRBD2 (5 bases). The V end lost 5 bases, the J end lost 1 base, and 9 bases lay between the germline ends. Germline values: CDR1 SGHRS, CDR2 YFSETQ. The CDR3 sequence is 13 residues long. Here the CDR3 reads CASRPGVQETQYF. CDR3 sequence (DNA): TGCGCCAGCAGGCCCGGGGTCCAAGAGACCCAGTACTTC.

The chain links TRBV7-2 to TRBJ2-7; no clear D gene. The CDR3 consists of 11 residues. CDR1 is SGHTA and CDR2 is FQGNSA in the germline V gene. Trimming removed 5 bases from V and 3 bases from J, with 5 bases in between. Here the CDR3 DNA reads TGTGCCAGCAGCACTTACTACGAGCAGTACTTC. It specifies CASSTYYEQYF.

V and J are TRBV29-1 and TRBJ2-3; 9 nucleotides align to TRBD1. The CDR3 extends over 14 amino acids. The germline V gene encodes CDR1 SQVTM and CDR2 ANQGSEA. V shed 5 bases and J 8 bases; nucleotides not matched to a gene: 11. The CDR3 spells CSVRGQGSGVTQYF. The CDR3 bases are TGCAGCGTTCGAGGACAGGGGTCGGGTGTTACGCAGTATTTT.

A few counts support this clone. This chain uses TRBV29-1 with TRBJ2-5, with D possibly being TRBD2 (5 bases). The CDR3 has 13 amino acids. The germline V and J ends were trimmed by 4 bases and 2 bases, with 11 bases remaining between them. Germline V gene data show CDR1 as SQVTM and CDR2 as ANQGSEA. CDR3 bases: TGCAGCGTTGTATTAGCGTCGCAAGAGACCCAGTACTTC. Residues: CSVVLASQETQYF.

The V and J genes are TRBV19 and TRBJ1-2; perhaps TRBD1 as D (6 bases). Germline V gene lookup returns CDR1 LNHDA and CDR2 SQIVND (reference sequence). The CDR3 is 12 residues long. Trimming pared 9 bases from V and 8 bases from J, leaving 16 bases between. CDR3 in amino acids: CASSMGGGGYTF. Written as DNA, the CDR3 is TGTGCCAGCAGCATGGGGGGGGGCGGCTACACCTTC.

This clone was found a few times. Written as DNA, the CDR3 is TGTGCCAGCTCATCAGGACAGGGGGCCACAGGGACCCAGTACTTC. Translating it yields CASSSGQGATGTQYF. The V and J genes are TRBV18 and TRBJ2-5, with 11 bases that match TRBD1. The CDR3 has 15 amino acids. Germline V gene sequence: CDR1 KGHSH, CDR2 LQKENI. Losses at the gene ends were 5 bases for V and 7 bases for J; bases not matched to a gene: 9.

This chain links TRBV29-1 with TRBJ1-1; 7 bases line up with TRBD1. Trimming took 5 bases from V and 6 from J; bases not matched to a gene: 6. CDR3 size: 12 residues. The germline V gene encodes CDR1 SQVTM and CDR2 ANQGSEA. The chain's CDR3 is CSVSTGTSEAFF. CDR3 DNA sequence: TGCAGCGTTTCGACAGGGACCTCTGAAGCTTTCTTT.